The source of this TCR beta chain is a study of OX40 agonist ivuxolimab in advanced cancers. For context, the study as a whole: The costimulatory receptor OX40 (CD134) was targeted by ivuxolimab, a fully human IgG2 agonistic monoclonal antibody. Intravenous ivuxolimab was administered to patients every 2 weeks at six dose levels: 0.01, 0.1, 0.3, 1.5, 3 and 10 mg/kg. Among the approximately 54 dose-escalation patients, about 20 had hepatocellular carcinoma, 15 or so melanoma, 9 renal cell carcinoma and 9 head and neck cancer. A male proportion of about 79% and a mean age of about 60 years, ranging from roughly 23 to 90, were recorded for the dose-escalation cohort. Prior anti-PD-1, anti-PD-L1 or anti-CTLA-4 therapy was permitted, and roughly two fifths of dose-escalation patients had received checkpoint inhibitors. Partial responses were achieved by three dose-escalation patients, of whom one had hepatocellular carcinoma and two had cutaneous melanoma. Peripheral TCRbeta sequencing aimed to test whether ivuxolimab altered TCR sequence diversity and caused clonal T-cell expansion. The paper describes the monotherapy dose-escalation part (N of about 54 patients) of the phase I trial of ivuxolimab.

As regards this clone: It has no known antigen specificity. No clone much larger than this one lies a single base away; base qualities are absent.

For sequencing of the TCRbeta CDR3 region, genomic DNA was extracted from the sorted cells. The immunoSEQ Assay was used for sequencing of TCRbeta CDR3 regions. The immuneACCESS repertoire file appears here via TCRdb, limited to in-frame rearrangements. These files lack a portion of the clones; in checked studies, under half of the deficit traces to unresolved V genes, and the cause of the others is not known. A total of 30,000 or so clones appear in this sample, around 80% of them only once. Roughly 15% of the sample lies in the top ten. What the work shows at the level of the full study, not this receptor alone: Low levels of normalized T-cell clonal expansion were also seen in some patients who did not respond. Clonal expansion of both CD4+ and CD8+ blood T cells was observed from baseline to week 6 at doses 0.1 to 3.0 mg/kg. Partial responders in the 0.1-3.0 mg/kg groups had among the lowest normalized peripheral clonal expansion, especially among CD8+ T cells. Which antigens the clonally expanded peripheral T cells were specific for was not determined. After ivuxolimab, expanded clones were on average more numerous among CD8+ T cells than among CD4+ T cells.

Patients with autoimmune disease history or receiving systemic immunosuppression were excluded from the trial. In every dose cohort, peripheral blood was drawn for TCR sequencing at baseline, cycle 4 day 1, and cycle 7 day 1. The samples were taken from a phase I, first-in-human, multicenter, open-label dose-escalation trial of ivuxolimab. Adults with locally advanced or metastatic head and neck squamous cell, hepatocellular, melanoma or renal cell carcinoma were enrolled in the trial. CD4+ and CD8+ T cells were sorted separately from peripheral blood before TCR sequencing. The material sequenced was CD4+ or CD8+ T cells sorted from blood, taken in a trial of the OX40 agonist ivuxolimab. The TCR sequence derives from an adult with an advanced solid tumor such as melanoma, head and neck, liver or kidney cancer.

CDR3 protein: CASSYGENTIYF. Read as DNA, the sequence is TGTGCCAGCAGCTACGGGGAAAACACCATATATTTT. The chain is assembled from TRBV7-8 and TRBJ1-3; a confident D gene designation cannot be given. Its CDR3 holds 12 amino acids, cysteine through phenylalanine. The sequence is cut down to CDR3 DNA, 36 bases in frame from base 1. The germline ends are 7 bases apart after V is trimmed by 4 bases and J by 6 bases. CDR1 and CDR2, per the germline V gene, are SGHVS and FQNEAQ.